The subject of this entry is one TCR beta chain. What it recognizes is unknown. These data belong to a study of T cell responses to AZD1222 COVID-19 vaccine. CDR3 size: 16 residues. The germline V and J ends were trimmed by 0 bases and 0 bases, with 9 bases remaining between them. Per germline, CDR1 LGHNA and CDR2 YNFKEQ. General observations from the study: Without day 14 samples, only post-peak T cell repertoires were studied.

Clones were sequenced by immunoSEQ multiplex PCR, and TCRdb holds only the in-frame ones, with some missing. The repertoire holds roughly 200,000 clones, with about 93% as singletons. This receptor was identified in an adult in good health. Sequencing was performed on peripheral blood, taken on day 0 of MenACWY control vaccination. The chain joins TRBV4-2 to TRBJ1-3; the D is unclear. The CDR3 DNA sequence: TGTGCCAGCAGCCAAGATATAGGGATCTCTGGAAACACCATATATTTT. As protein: CASSQDIGISGNTIYF.